This TCR beta chain is from a study of beta chain features in type 1 diabetes. This clone was detected a few times. The antigen is unknown. Isolated RNA was reverse transcribed in full, so expressed TCRB transcripts were sequenced. TCRdb's copy holds only in-frame clones and misses some; the assay was immunoSEQ multiplex PCR. Counted here are about 280,000 clones, 15% occurring once; the ten biggest clones make up 0.015% to 0.019%. Germline assignment: CDR1 LNHNV and CDR2 YYDKDF (reference sequence). Trimming pared 0 bases from V and 0 bases from J, leaving 12 bases between. This CDR3 spans 17 amino acids. General study points: The naive, central memory and Treg TCRB repertoires looked more alike in patients than they did in healthy donors. All four CD4+ subsets of Type 1 diabetes patients contained TCRB CDR3s that were moderately but significantly shorter.

This receptor was identified in a man aged 18 to 35 with type 1 diabetes. Sequenced material: naive CD4+ T cells from blood. This chain joins TRBV15 and TRBJ1-5; D not certain. The chain's CDR3 is CATSREAAENSNQPQHF. CDR3 nucleotides: TGTGCCACCAGCAGAGAAGCGGCGGAGAATAGCAATCAGCCCCAGCATTTT.